These 23 T cell receptor beta chains were all obtained from the same sample, sequenced in a study of T cells in Graves' hyperthyroidism and ophthalmopathy. Regions amplified from RNA transcripts were the TCR beta CDR3 regions. Carried out on the TCR CDR3, a first-round RT-PCR used the HTBI primer set. TCRdb used MiXCR to reprocess the multiplex PCR reads, holding one entry per CDR3 protein. The sample has hundreds of thousands of distinct CDR3 sequences, over 35% seen once. The material sequenced was blood. These receptor sequences come from a man aged 18 to 30 with Graves' hyperthyroidism.

This clonotype appeared many times. The rearrangement links TRBV2 to TRBJ1-1, with unresolved D. Trimming cost V 3 bases and J 0 bases, with 8 bases left between them. The CDR3 contains 14 residues. Germline loops: CDR1 SNHLY, CDR2 FYNNEI. Here the CDR3 reads CASSDWQVNTEAFF. CDR3 nucleotides: TGTGCCAGCAGTGATTGGCAGGTGAACACTGAAGCTTTCTTT.

This chain joins TRBV5-1 and TRBJ1-1; possible D gene TRBD1, 6 bases. Germline-derived CDR1 and CDR2 are SGHRS and YFSETQ. V dropped 5 bases and J dropped 6 bases, with 14 bases sitting between them. CDR3 length: 13 residues. CDR3: CASRPSGHPEAFF. The DNA for the CDR3 is TGCGCCAGCAGACCGTCGGGACACCCTGAAGCTTTCTTT.

Points on this clonotype: This CDR3 is missing its conserved last phenylalanine or tryptophan, likely due to a read error. The CDR3: CASSLVSPYYEQYL. The DNA for the CDR3 is TGTGCCAGCAGCTTAGTCAGTCCGTACTACGAGCAGTACCTC. J is TRBJ2-7 and V is TRBV7-2; no clear D gene. The CDR3 runs 14 residues. V shed 1 base and J shed 3 bases, with 10 bases lying between them. Germline V gene data show CDR1 as SGHTA and CDR2 as FQGNSA.

The rearrangement joins TRBV9 to TRBJ1-1, with D hard to call. The V end lost 4 bases, the J end lost 1 base, and 8 bases lay between the germline ends. The CDR3 loop spans 13 amino acids. Germline lookup yields CDR1 SGDLS and CDR2 YYNGEE. The CDR3 sequence: CASSQLRNTEAFF. The CDR3 nucleotides are TGTGCCAGCAGCCAACTTAGGAACACTGAAGCTTTCTTT.

This clonotype has ten or more counts. The rearrangement links TRBV19 to TRBJ2-5; 10 positions agree with TRBD1. V shed 3 bases and J 3 bases; nucleotides not matched to a gene: 4. Germline CDR1 reads LNHDA; CDR2 reads SQIVND (reference sequence). CDR3 length equals 15 residues. The chain's CDR3 is CASSIAGTGEETQYF. The CDR3, as DNA: TGTGCCAGTAGTATCGCTGGGACAGGGGAAGAGACCCAGTACTTC.

The chain carries TRBV15 and TRBJ1-1; 8 bases fit TRBD1. This CDR3 region has 14 residues. V shed 4 bases, J shed 5 bases, and the junction held 6 bases outside the gene matches. The germline V gene has CDR1 LNHNV and CDR2 YYDKDF (reference sequence). This CDR3 reads CATSTDRGRTEAFF. CDR3 coding DNA: TGTGCCACCAGCACCGACAGGGGAAGGACTGAAGCTTTCTTT.

This clonotype was detected ten times or more. The chain combines TRBV7-8 with TRBJ1-4; D unclear. Germline lookup yields CDR1 SGHVS and CDR2 FQNEAQ. The CDR3 has 13 amino acids. Trimming removed 1 base at V and 7 bases at J, with 7 bases between. The CDR3 spells CASSLVHVEKLFF. CDR3 bases: TGTGCCAGCAGCTTAGTCCACGTTGAAAAACTGTTTTTT.

This chain links TRBV10-3 with TRBJ2-2; D possibly corresponds to TRBD1 (6 bases). The germline V gene has CDR1 ENHRY and CDR2 SYGVKD. The CDR3 is 17 residues long. Trimming took 3 bases from V and 2 from J, leaving 16 bases between them. The CDR3 DNA reads as TGTGCCATCAGTGAACGGCAGGGGATTGGAAACACCGGGGAGCTGTTTTTT. Its translation: CAISERQGIGNTGELFF.

This clonotype was seen a handful of times. The chain joins TRBV6-6 to TRBJ2-7, with 8 bases lining up with TRBD1. With V trimmed by 4 bases and J by 5 bases, 10 bases remained unmatched. CDR3 size: 15 residues. Germline lookup yields CDR1 MNHNY and CDR2 SVGAGI (reference sequence). CDR3 protein: CASSSQGAEMNEQYF. CDR3 bases: TGTGCCAGCAGTTCTCAGGGGGCGGAAATGAACGAGCAGTACTTC.

Notes on this clonotype: A much larger clone lies one base from this, so it may be a read error. The chain combines TRBV7-2 with TRBJ1-1, with no clear D. The CDR3 consists of 11 residues. CDR1 and CDR2 (germline): SGHTA, FQGNSA. CDR3 protein: CANSLTPEAFF. The CDR3, as DNA: TGTGCCAACAGCCTGACACCTGAAGCTTTCTTT.

The gene calls are TRBV9 and TRBJ2-7; 8 nucleotides align to TRBD1. The CDR3 covers 14 residues. Losses at the gene ends were 3 bases for V and 7 bases for J; bases not matched to a gene: 9. Germline V lookup: CDR1 SGDLS, CDR2 YYNGEE. The CDR3 nucleotides read TGTGCCAGCAGCGCGCCGGACAGGGCGGAGGAGCAGTACTTC. Translating gives CASSAPDRAEEQYF. The full variable domain, in which reference TRBV9 and TRBJ2-7 provide the parts outside the CDR3, is DSGVTQTPKHLITATGQRVTLRCSPRSGDLSVYWYQQSLDQGLQFLIQYYNGEERAKGNILERFSAQQFPDLHSELNLSSLELGDSALYFCASSAPDRAEEQYFGPGTRLTVT.

This clonotype has ten or more counts. The chain is built from TRBV2 and TRBJ1-1, with TRBD1 identical over 7 bases. The V gene end was trimmed by 8 bases and the J gene end by 1 base; junction bases not matched to a gene: 10. Germline values: CDR1 SNHLY, CDR2 FYNNEI. The CDR3 consists of 15 residues. Here the CDR3 reads CASRDRTGGNTEAFF. The DNA of the CDR3 is TGTGCCAGCCGAGACCGGACAGGCGGGAACACTGAAGCTTTCTTT.

This clonotype was detected only once. V usage is TRBV2 and J usage is TRBJ1-1, with 9 bases matching TRBD1. Germline values: CDR1 SNHLY, CDR2 FYNNEI. V was pared by 7 bases and J by 12 bases, with 3 bases of the junction left unmatched. This CDR3 contains 10 residues. The CDR3: CASTTGGTFF. For the CDR3, the DNA is TGTGCCAGCACGACAGGGGGAACTTTCTTT.

The chain links TRBV7-6 to TRBJ1-3; D gene uncertain. The V end lost 1 base, the J end lost 0 bases, and 10 bases lay between the germline ends. Germline V CDR1 and CDR2: SGHVS, FNYEAQ. The CDR3 length is 16 residues. The DNA of the CDR3 is TGTGCCAGCAGCTTAGAACCGATTTTCTCTGGAAACACCATATATTTT. It encodes CASSLEPIFSGNTIYF.

This clonotype was found a few times. V and J are TRBV25-1 and TRBJ1-2, with no clear D. This CDR3 has 11 residues. V dropped 5 bases and J dropped 8 bases, with 9 bases sitting between them. Germline CDR1 is MGHDK and CDR2 is SYGVNS. The CDR3 DNA follows: TGTGCCAGCAGTTCCCGGAGGGGCTACACCTTC. The encoded protein is CASSSRRGYTF.

The J gene is TRBJ2-7, the V gene TRBV20-1; TRBD2 might be the D (5 bases). The CDR3 is made up of 15 amino acids. V gave up 2 bases and J gave up 3 bases, with 17 bases separating them. From germline, CDR1 is DFQATT and CDR2 SNEGSKA (reference sequence). The CDR3 region is CSARSYGDVYYEQYF. The CDR3 DNA reads as TGCAGTGCTAGATCCTACGGGGATGTGTACTACGAGCAGTACTTC.

This clonotype was counted a single time. V usage is TRBV19 and J usage is TRBJ2-7; tentatively, D is TRBD2 (5 bases). The CDR3 loop spans 11 amino acids. The germline V gene encodes CDR1 LNHDA and CDR2 SQIVND (reference sequence). V lost 8 bases and J 7 bases, leaving 12 bases between the germline ends. CDR3 nucleotide sequence: TGTGCCAGTGAGCGAGGCGGGGAGCAGTACTTC. It specifies CASERGGEQYF.

This clonotype was detected only a few times. The J gene is TRBJ2-5, the V gene TRBV9, with 10 bases aligning to TRBD2. The CDR3 length is 16 residues. CDR1 is SGDLS and CDR2 is YYNGEE in the germline V gene. The J segment lost 3 bases and the V segment lost 0 bases, leaving 5 bases of the junction unmatched. CDR3 protein: CASSVEGLAPKETQYF. The DNA for the CDR3 is TGTGCCAGCAGCGTAGAGGGACTAGCGCCAAAAGAGACCCAGTACTTC.

The genes are TRBV5-4 and TRBJ2-3; the match to TRBD2 covers 7 bases. The V gene's germline CDR1 is SGHNT and CDR2 YYREEE (reference sequence). The CDR3 runs 13 residues. V was pared by 4 bases and J by 12 bases, with 11 bases of the junction left unmatched. CDR3 sequence: CASSPSREGSQYF. The CDR3 coding sequence is TGTGCCAGCAGCCCGTCGAGGGAGGGCTCTCAGTATTTT.

The rearrangement links TRBV2 to TRBJ2-5, with D possibly TRBD2 on 5 matching bases. V was trimmed by 6 bases and J by 4 bases, leaving 18 bases between them. Germline-derived CDR1 and CDR2 are SNHLY and FYNNEI. The CDR3 is 15 amino acids. The CDR3 loop is CASSPDSFGGETQYF. CDR3 DNA sequence: TGTGCCAGCAGCCCGGACTCCTTTGGAGGAGAGACCCAGTACTTC.

At least ten counts were recorded for this clonotype. The genes are TRBV29-1 and TRBJ2-7, with 12 bases fitting TRBD2. V lost 8 bases, J lost 8 bases, and 19 bases stayed unmatched. Looked up from germline, CDR1 is SQVTM and CDR2 is ANQGSEA. The CDR3 has 16 amino acids. The CDR3 sequence is CSSQGDTGLAGRKQYF. In nucleotides, the CDR3 is TGCAGCTCCCAGGGGGACACCGGACTAGCGGGAAGGAAGCAGTACTTC.

Worth noting for this clonotype: An end of the junction differs from the germline gene, which may be a read error. The chain uses TRBV10-3 and TRBJ1-5; D unresolved. Germline CDR1 is ENHRY and CDR2 is SYGVKD. This CDR3 is built from 13 residues. The CDR3 DNA reads as TGTGCCAGCAGTTGGGCAGACAATCAGCCCCAGCATTTT. Its translation: CASSWADNQPQHF.

With regard to this clonotype: Mismatch with germline at one junction end may stem from a read error. The CDR3 sequence is CSVEEAGGARAGGLFF. The DNA for the CDR3 is TGCAGCGTTGAAGAGGCGGGGGGGGCTAGGGCCGGGGGGCTGTTTTTT. The chain links TRBV29-1 to TRBJ2-2; 9 bases agree with TRBD2. CDR1 is SQVTM and CDR2 is ANQGSEA in the germline V gene. CDR3 size: 16 residues.